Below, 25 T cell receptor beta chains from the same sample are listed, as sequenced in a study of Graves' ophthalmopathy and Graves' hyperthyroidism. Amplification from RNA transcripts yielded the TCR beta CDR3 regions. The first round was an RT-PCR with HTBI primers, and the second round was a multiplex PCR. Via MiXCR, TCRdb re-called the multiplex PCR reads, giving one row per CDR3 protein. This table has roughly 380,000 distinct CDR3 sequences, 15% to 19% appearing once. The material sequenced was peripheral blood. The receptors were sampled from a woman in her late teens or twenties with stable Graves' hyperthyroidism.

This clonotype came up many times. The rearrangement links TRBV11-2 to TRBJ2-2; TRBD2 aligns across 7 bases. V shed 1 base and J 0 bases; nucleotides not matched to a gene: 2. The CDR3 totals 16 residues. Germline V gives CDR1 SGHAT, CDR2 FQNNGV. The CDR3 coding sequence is TGTGCCAGCAGCTTAGTTGGGGGGGCGAACACCGGGGAGCTGTTTTTT. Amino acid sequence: CASSLVGGANTGELFF. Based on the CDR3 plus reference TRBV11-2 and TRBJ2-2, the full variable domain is EAGVAQSPRYKIIEKRQSVAFWCNPISGHATLYWYQQILGQGPKLLIQFQNNGVVDDSQLPKDRFSAERLKGVDSTLKIQPAKLEDSAVYLCASSLVGGANTGELFFGEGSRLTVL.

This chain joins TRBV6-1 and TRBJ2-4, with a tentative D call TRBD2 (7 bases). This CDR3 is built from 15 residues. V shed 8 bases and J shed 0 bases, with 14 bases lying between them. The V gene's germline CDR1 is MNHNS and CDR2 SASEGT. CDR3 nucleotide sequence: TGTGCCAGCGGGGGCGGGGGCGTAGCCAAAAACATTCAGTACTTC. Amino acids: CASGGGGVAKNIQYF.

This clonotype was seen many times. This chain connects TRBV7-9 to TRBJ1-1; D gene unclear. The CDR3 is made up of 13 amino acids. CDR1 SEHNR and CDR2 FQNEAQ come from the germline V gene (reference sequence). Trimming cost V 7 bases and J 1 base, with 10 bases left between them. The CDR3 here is CASTQTRNTEAFF. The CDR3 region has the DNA TGTGCCAGCACCCAGACGAGGAACACTGAAGCTTTCTTT.

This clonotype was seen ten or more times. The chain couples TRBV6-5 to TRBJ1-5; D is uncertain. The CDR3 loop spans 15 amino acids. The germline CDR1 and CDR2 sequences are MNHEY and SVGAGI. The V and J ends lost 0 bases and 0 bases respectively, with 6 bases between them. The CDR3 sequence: CASSYSVDSNQPQHF. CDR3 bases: TGTGCCAGCAGTTACTCGGTGGATAGCAATCAGCCCCAGCATTTT.

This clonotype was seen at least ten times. The CDR3 sequence is CASTRTDGYYGYTF. The CDR3 coding sequence is TGTGCCAGCACCAGAACGGATGGCTACTATGGCTACACCTTC. The chain couples TRBV6-2 or TRBV6-3 to TRBJ1-2; D gene uncertain. With 7 bases removed from V and 3 bases from J, the gap between germline ends came to 15 bases. Germline lookup yields CDR1 MNHEY and CDR2 SVGEGT. The CDR3 runs to 14 residues.

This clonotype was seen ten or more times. Here the CDR3 reads CASSLGDSGNSPLHF. CDR3 bases: TGTGCCAGCAGCTTAGGCGACTCGGGCAATTCACCCCTCCACTTT. V is TRBV7-8 and J is TRBJ1-6; D unclear. Germline CDR1 reads SGHVS; CDR2 reads FQNEAQ. Trimming left V 1 base short and J 7 bases short, with 11 bases between. This CDR3 has 15 amino acids. Full variable domain (rest looked up from reference TRBV7-8 and TRBJ1-6): GAGVSQSPRYKVAKRGQDVALRCDPISGHVSLFWYQQALGQGPEFLTYFQNEAQLDKSGLPSDRFFAERPEGSVSTLKIQRTQQEDSAVYLCASSLGDSGNSPLHFGNGTRLTVT.

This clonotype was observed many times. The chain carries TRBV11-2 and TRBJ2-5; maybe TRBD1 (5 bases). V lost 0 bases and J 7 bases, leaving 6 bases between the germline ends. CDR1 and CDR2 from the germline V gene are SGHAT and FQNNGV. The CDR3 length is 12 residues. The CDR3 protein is CASSLEGVTQYF. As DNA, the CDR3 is TGTGCCAGCAGCTTAGAAGGGGTGACCCAGTACTTC.

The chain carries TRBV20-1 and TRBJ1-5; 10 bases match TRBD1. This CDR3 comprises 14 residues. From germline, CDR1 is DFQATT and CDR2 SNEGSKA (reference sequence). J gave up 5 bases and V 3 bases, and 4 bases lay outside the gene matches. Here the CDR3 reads CSASSGTGDQPQHF. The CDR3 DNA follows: TGCAGTGCTAGCTCCGGGACAGGGGATCAGCCCCAGCATTTT.

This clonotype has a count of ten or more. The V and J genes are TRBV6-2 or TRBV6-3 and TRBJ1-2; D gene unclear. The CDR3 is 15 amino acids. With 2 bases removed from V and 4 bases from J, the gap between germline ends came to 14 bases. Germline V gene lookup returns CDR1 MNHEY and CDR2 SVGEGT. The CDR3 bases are TGTGCCAGCAGTTACCGGCAGGCGAACCCCTATGGCTACACCTTC. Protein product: CASSYRQANPYGYTF.

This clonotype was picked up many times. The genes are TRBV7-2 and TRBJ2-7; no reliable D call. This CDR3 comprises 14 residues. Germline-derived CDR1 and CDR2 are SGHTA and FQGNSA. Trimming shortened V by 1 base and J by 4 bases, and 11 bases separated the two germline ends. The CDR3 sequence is CASSLEVLSYEQYF. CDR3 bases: TGTGCCAGCAGCTTAGAGGTACTATCGTACGAGCAGTACTTC.

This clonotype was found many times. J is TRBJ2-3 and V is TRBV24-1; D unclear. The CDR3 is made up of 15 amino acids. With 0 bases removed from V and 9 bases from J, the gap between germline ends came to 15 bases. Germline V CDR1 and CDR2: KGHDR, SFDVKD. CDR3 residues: CATSDLPAPIETQYF. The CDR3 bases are TGTGCCACCAGTGATTTGCCCGCCCCGATAGAAACGCAGTATTTT.

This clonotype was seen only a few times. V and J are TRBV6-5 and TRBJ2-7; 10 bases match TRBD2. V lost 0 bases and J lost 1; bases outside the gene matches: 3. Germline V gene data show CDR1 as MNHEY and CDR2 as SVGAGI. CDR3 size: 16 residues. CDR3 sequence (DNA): TGTGCCAGCAGTTACTCGGCTAGCGGGGGATCCTACGAGCAGTACTTC. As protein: CASSYSASGGSYEQYF.

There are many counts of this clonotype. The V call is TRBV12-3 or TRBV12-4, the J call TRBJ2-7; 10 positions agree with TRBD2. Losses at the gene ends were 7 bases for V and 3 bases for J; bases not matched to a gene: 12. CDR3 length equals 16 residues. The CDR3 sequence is CASTVSGGARLYEQYF. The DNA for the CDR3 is TGTGCCAGCACCGTAAGCGGGGGGGCCAGACTCTACGAGCAGTACTTC.

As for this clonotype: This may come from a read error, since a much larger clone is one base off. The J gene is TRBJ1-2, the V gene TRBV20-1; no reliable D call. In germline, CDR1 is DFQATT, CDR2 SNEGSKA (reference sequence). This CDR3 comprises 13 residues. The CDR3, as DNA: TGCAGTGCTAGTGAGCCGGTAGCCTATGGCTGCACCTTC. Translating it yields CSASEPVAYGCTF.

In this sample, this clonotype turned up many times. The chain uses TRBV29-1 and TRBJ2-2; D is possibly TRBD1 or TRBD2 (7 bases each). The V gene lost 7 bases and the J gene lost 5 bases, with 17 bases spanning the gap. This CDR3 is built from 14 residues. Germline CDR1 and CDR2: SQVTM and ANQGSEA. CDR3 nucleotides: TGCAGCGGCACCAGGGGGGGGCTAACCGGGGAGCTGTTTTTT. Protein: CSGTRGGLTGELFF.

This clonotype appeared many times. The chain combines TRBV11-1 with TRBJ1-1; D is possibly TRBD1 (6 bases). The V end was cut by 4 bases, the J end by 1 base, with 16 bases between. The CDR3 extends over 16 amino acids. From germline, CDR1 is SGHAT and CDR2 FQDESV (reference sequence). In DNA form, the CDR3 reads TGTGCCAGCAGCTCCTACGAATCGACAGGGAACACTGAAGCTTTCTTT. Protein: CASSSYESTGNTEAFF.

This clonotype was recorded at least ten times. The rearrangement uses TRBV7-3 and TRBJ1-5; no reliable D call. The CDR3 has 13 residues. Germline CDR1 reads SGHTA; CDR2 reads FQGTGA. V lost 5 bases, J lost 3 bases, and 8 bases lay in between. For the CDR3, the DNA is TGTGCCAGCAGCCTCGGTTTCAATCAGCCCCAGCATTTT. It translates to CASSLGFNQPQHF. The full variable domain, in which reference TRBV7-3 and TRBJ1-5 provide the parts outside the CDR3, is GAGVSQTPSNKVTEKGKYVELRCDPISGHTALYWYRQSLGQGPEFLIYFQGTGAADDSGLPNDRFFAVRPEGSVSTLKIQRTERGDSAVYLCASSLGFNQPQHFGDGTRLSIL.

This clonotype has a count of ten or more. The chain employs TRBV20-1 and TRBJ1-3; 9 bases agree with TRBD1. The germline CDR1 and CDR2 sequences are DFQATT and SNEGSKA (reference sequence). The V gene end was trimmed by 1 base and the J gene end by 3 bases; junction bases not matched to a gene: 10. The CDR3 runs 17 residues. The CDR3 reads CSARAGTGLWLGNTIYF. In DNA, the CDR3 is TGCAGTGCTAGAGCCGGGACAGGGTTGTGGCTTGGAAACACCATATATTTT.

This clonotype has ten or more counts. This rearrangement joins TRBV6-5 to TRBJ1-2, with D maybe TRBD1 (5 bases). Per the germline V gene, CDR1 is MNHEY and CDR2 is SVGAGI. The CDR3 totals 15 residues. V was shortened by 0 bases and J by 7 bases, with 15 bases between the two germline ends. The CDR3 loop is CASSYSVTGLSGYTF. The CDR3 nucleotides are TGTGCCAGCAGTTACTCGGTCACGGGACTAAGTGGCTACACCTTC.

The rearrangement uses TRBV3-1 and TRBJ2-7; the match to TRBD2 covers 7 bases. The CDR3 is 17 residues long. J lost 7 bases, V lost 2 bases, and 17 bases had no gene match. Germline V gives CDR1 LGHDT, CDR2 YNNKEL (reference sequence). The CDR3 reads CASSQLSWDYPVKEQYF. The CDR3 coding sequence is TGTGCCAGCAGCCAACTCTCTTGGGACTACCCCGTAAAAGAGCAGTACTTC.

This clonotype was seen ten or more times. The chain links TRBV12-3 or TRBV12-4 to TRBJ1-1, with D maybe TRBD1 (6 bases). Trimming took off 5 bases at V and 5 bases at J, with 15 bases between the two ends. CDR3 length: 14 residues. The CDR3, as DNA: TGTGCCAGCAGTCCCCGGGTCAGGGGTACTGAAGCTTTCTTT. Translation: CASSPRVRGTEAFF.

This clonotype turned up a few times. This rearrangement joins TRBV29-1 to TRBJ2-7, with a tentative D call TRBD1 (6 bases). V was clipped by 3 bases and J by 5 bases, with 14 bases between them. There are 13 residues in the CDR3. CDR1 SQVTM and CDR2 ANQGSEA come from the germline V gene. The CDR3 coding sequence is TGCAGCGTTGAGATCTGGGGGCTCGACGAGCAGTACTTC. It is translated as CSVEIWGLDEQYF.

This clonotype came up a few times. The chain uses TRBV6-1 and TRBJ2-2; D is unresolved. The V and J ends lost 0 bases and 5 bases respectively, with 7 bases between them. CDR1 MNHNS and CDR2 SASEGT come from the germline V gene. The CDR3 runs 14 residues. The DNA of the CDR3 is TGTGCCAGCAGTGAAGCGGTGGGGACCGGGGAGCTGTTTTTT. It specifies CASSEAVGTGELFF.

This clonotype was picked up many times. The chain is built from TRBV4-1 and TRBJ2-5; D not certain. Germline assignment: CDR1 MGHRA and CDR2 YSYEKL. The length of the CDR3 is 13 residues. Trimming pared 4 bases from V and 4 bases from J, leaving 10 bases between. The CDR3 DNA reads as TGCGCCAGCAGCCCCTCCCCCTTAGAGACCCAGTACTTC. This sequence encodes CASSPSPLETQYF.

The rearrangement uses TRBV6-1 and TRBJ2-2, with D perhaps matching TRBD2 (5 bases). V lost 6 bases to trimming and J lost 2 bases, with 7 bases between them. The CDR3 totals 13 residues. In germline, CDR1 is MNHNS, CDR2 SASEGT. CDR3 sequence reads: CASSGVNTGELFF. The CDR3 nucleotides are TGTGCCAGCAGCGGGGTTAACACCGGGGAGCTGTTTTTT.